This T cell receptor (beta chain) was profiled in a study of CD4 T cells in relation to SARS-CoV-2 and coronaviruses. Background on the study: After around 10 days of antigen culture, PBMC TCR beta CDR3s were sequenced.

As to this clone: Antigen specificity is unknown.

Trimming shortened V by 1 base and J by 1 base, and 14 bases separated the two germline ends. This CDR3 contains 16 residues. The germline V gene has CDR1 LNHDA and CDR2 SQIVND (reference sequence). Unexposed donor CD4+ T cells date from 2011-2018, before the COVID-19 pandemic. The cells were cultured for 10 days before CD4+ T cells were isolated. Sequencing was performed with immunoSEQ multiplex PCR; in TCRdb, only in-frame clones are kept and a portion is missing. The sample carries 20,000 to 30,000 clones, just under 75% recorded once. Broader study findings: Monoreactive clones expanded significantly more to SARS-CoV-2 than crossreactive clones did.

The chain is built from TRBV19 and TRBJ2-7, with D perhaps matching TRBD1 (6 bases). Specimen: CD4+ T cells from PBMCs, cultured in vitro. This receptor was obtained from a human donor in good health. The CDR3 spells CASSIGLGTPSYEQYF. The CDR3 DNA sequence: TGTGCCAGTAGTATAGGGCTCGGGACACCTTCCTACGAGCAGTACTTC.